These 6 T cell receptor beta chains share one sample of origin, sequenced in a study of shared clonotypes between healthy human individuals. Generated by immunoSEQ multiplex PCR, the TCRdb table keeps only in-frame clones and is missing some. The profile covers under 2.5 million clones, with 85% to 95% appearing a single time and about 0.36% taken by the ten largest. Specimen: naive CD4+ T cells from PBMCs. Subset specified: CD45RA+ positively selected. Receptors were obtained from a man aged 18 to 30 in good health. Some clones in this sample may be carry-over from other donors' samples.

The chain is built from TRBV2 and TRBJ2-3; no firm D call. Deletions cut 8 bases from V and 2 bases from J, with 11 bases between. Germline V lookup: CDR1 SNHLY, CDR2 FYNNEI. This CDR3 comprises 13 residues. This chain's CDR3 is CASRLLYTDTQYF. In DNA, the CDR3 is TGTGCCAGCCGACTCTTATACACAGATACGCAGTATTTT.

The J gene is TRBJ1-3, the V gene TRBV29-1, with TRBD1 matching over 10 bases. CDR3 length: 13 residues. Germline lookup yields CDR1 SQVTM and CDR2 ANQGSEA. V lost 4 bases, J lost 4 bases, and 1 base stayed unmatched. The CDR3 region is CSVAGQGGNTIYF. CDR3 nucleotide sequence: TGCAGCGTTGCGGGACAGGGGGGAAACACCATATATTTT.

This clone was detected only once. The chain carries TRBV7-2 and TRBJ2-7; D gene ambiguous. V lost 6 bases to trimming and J lost 2 bases, with 11 bases between them. The CDR3 is 13 residues long. Germline CDR1 SGHTA, CDR2 FQGNSA. The CDR3 spells CASSSRAAYEQYF. The CDR3 nucleotides are TGTGCCAGCAGTTCTCGGGCGGCCTACGAGCAGTACTTC.

The chain links TRBV6-5 to TRBJ2-3; D perhaps matches TRBD1 (6 bases). The germline V gene has CDR1 MNHEY and CDR2 SVGAGI. Trimming removed 6 bases from V and 6 bases from J, with 13 bases in between. This CDR3 is 13 amino acids long. CDR3 region: CASRGTPPDTQYF. CDR3 nucleotides: TGTGCCAGCAGGGGGACACCACCCGATACGCAGTATTTT.

The chain uses TRBV6-6 and TRBJ2-7, with 7 bases that match TRBD1. There are 13 residues in the CDR3. V lost 4 bases and J lost 2; bases outside the gene matches: 2. The germline V gene encodes CDR1 MNHNY and CDR2 SVGAGI (reference sequence). The CDR3 is CASSSTGPYEQYF. As DNA, the CDR3 is TGTGCCAGCAGTTCGACAGGGCCCTACGAGCAGTACTTC.

The chain recombines TRBV28 with TRBJ2-7; tentative D call: TRBD1 (6 bases). The V end lost 4 bases, the J end lost 3 bases, and 16 bases lay between the germline ends. The CDR3 is made up of 15 amino acids. Germline V CDR1 and CDR2: MDHEN, SYDVKM. The CDR3: CASSSPGSQGYEQYF. The CDR3 DNA is TGTGCCAGCAGTTCCCCCGGTTCACAGGGCTACGAGCAGTACTTC.